What follows are 6 T cell receptor beta chains derived from one specimen sequenced in a study of cytomegalovirus exposure and HLA in healthy donors. This PCR relied on a set of 60 Vbeta primers and 13 Jbeta primers. The protocol was immunoSEQ multiplex PCR, while the TCRdb copy is restricted to in-frame clones and leaves out a portion. This table has a few hundred thousand clones, around nine tenths appearing once. Sequencing was done on a sample of PBMCs. The origin of the receptors is a woman aged 18-29 years in good health and CMV-seronegative.

This chain uses TRBV7-7 with TRBJ2-7; D not resolved. CDR1 and CDR2 from the germline V gene are SSHAT and FNYEAQ (reference sequence). Trimming left V 1 base short and J 5 bases short, with 9 bases between. This CDR3 spans 13 amino acids. The CDR3 region is CASSLGLRDEQYF. The CDR3 DNA reads as TGTGCCAGCAGCTTAGGGCTCCGGGACGAGCAGTACTTC.

This clone was picked up one time. The chain joins TRBV5-1 to TRBJ2-2; D may be TRBD2 (6 bases). This CDR3 has 16 residues. CDR1 is SGHRS and CDR2 is YFSETQ in the germline V gene. The germline V and J ends were trimmed by 4 bases and 0 bases, with 13 bases remaining between them. DNA for the CDR3: TGCGCCAGCAGCCAACCGGGACTCGCGAACACCGGGGAGCTGTTTTTT. As protein: CASSQPGLANTGELFF.

This chain uses TRBV27 with TRBJ2-7, with 12 nucleotides matching TRBD2. The V gene's germline CDR1 is MNHEY and CDR2 SMNVEV (reference sequence). The CDR3 contains 15 residues. V shed 6 bases and J 4 bases; nucleotides not matched to a gene: 7. CDR3 protein: CASRKTSGSHYEQYF. CDR3 sequence (DNA): TGTGCCAGCAGAAAGACTAGCGGGAGTCATTACGAGCAGTACTTC.

This clone was seen a single time. CDR3 in DNA: TGCGCCAGCAGCGAACGCAGTTCCACTAATGAAAAACTGTTTTTT. Protein product: CASSERSSTNEKLFF. This chain connects TRBV5-1 to TRBJ1-4; D remains ambiguous. The length of the CDR3 is 15 residues. Germline V gene data show CDR1 as SGHRS and CDR2 as YFSETQ. V lost 4 bases, J lost 2 bases, and 12 bases lay in between.

The V and J genes are TRBV28 and TRBJ2-7; D possibly corresponds to TRBD1 (6 bases). CDR1 MDHEN and CDR2 SYDVKM come from the germline V gene. The CDR3 covers 15 residues. Trimming shortened V by 3 bases and J by 3 bases, and 15 bases separated the two germline ends. CDR3: CASSFPTGKGYEQYF. CDR3 DNA sequence: TGTGCCAGCAGTTTCCCTACAGGGAAGGGCTACGAGCAGTACTTC.

The rearrangement links TRBV7-2 to TRBJ1-2; the D gene is possibly TRBD1 (5 bases). V was pared by 0 bases and J by 8 bases, with 10 bases between. The CDR3 loop spans 13 amino acids. Per the germline V gene, CDR1 is SGHTA and CDR2 is FQGNSA. The CDR3 nucleotides read TGTGCCAGCAGCTTAGCGCGTGGGGCGGGCTACACCTTC. Residues: CASSLARGAGYTF.